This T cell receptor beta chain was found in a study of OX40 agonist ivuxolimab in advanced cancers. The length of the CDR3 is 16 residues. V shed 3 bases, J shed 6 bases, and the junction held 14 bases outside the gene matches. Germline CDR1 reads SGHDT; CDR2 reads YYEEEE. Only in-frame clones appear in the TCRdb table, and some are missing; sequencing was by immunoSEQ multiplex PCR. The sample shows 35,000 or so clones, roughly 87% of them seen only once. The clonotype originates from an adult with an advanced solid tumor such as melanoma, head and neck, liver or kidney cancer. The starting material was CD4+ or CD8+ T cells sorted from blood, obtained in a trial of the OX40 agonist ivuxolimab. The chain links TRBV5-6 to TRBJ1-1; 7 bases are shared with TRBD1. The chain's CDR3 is CASSSVGAGRGPEAFF. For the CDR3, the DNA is TGTGCCAGCAGCTCCGTGGGAGCAGGGAGGGGGCCTGAAGCTTTCTTT.